This TCR beta chain was captured in a study of patients and donors after allogeneic stem cell transplantation. One entry per CDR3 protein, called by TCRdb with MiXCR from the RT-PCR reads. This sample carries about 2,600 distinct CDR3 sequences, about 8% of them seen once, and the ten largest clones take 7.5% to 10%. Relative to its sample, this clonotype is large. The V end lost 6 bases, the J end lost 4 bases, and 16 bases lay between the germline ends. The CDR3 is made up of 14 amino acids. Source material: blood, either unsorted or a sorted T cell fraction (not recorded which). The chain combines TRBV12-3 or TRBV12-4 with TRBJ2-7; D may be TRBD1 (5 bases). The TCR sequence derives from a human donor who was either an allogeneic HSCT recipient or a stem cell or donor lymphocyte infusion donor (not recorded which). It is not recorded whose cells these are; they may come from a transplant donor. The CDR3 coding sequence is TGTGCCAGCAGAGGGCAGGGTCTAGGTTACGAGCAGTACTTC. It is translated as CASRGQGLGYEQYF.